Listed here is a single TCR beta chain. The antigen is undetermined. Generated by immunoSEQ multiplex PCR, the TCRdb table keeps only in-frame clones and is missing some. The data contain approximately 84,000 clones, 85% to 95% of them singletons. Germline V gene sequence: CDR1 SGHRS, CDR2 YFSETQ. The CDR3 spans 16 residues. With V trimmed by 6 bases and J by 4 bases, 13 bases remained unmatched. These data are taken from a study of siplizumab effects on memory and regulatory T cells. Notes on the study in general: No naive or memory phenotype could be assigned to roughly 75-96% of proliferating clones. Mapping to unstimulated subsets was achieved for only a minor fraction of alloreactive clones.

Sequencing used CD8+ T cells sorted from blood. The sequence derives from a human donor in good health. The chain joins TRBV5-1 to TRBJ2-1; 7 bases match TRBD2. In DNA, the CDR3 is TGCGCCAGCACTCTCCAGAGTAGCGGGTATTACAATGAGCAGTTCTTC. Amino acids: CASTLQSSGYYNEQFF.